A selection of T cell receptor beta chains follows, all from one sample in a study of T-cell memory formation after mild COVID-19. TCRdb re-analysed the 5' RACE reads in MiXCR, keeping a single row per CDR3 protein. This table has more than 350,000 distinct CDR3 sequences, under 25% appearing once. Sequenced material: PBMCs or a T cell subset sorted from them (not recorded which). These TCRs come from an adult woman who had mild COVID-19 (a few samples of this study predate the infection). Cell type and time point are not known. CDR3s include the opening cysteine and the closing phenylalanine or tryptophan. A D gene is named only where the DNA matches it firmly. Clone size is not always given. Where it is, it says once, few, many or a class for expanded clones.

>-|-|TRBV6-5|TRBJ2-1|12
TGTGCCAGCAGTTACGGGGGCGATGAGCAGTTCTTC
CASSYGGDEQFF
>-|-|TRBV10-3|TRBJ2-1|12
TGTGCCATCAGTGAAAGTGACTCCGAACAGTTCTTC
CAISESDSEQFF
>-|-|TRBV29-1|TRBJ2-7|13
TGCAGCGTTGTTTACAGGAACCCCTACGAGCAGTACTTC
CSVVYRNPYEQYF
>-|few|TRBV9|TRBJ2-7|14
TGTGCCAGCAGCGTAGATCGGCTTAACTACGAGCAGTACTTC
CASSVDRLNYEQYF
>-|few|TRBV13|TRBJ2-7|15
TGTGCCAGCAGCTTAGCAATTTGGGGCTCCTACGAGCAGTACTTC
CASSLAIWGSYEQYF
>TRBD1|many|TRBV20-1|TRBJ2-6|17
TGCAGTGCTAGGGGACCGGGACAGCACTCTGGGGCCAACGTCCTGACTTTC
CSARGPGQHSGANVLTF
>-|-|TRBV2|TRBJ2-5|12
TGTGCCAGCAGCCCAGGGATTGAGACCCAGTACTTC
CASSPGIETQYF
>TRBD1|few|TRBV4-3|TRBJ2-3|15
TGCGCCAGCAGCTCAGTACCCAGGGGGTCAGATACGCAGTATTTT
CASSSVPRGSDTQYF
>-|few|TRBV20-1|TRBJ1-2|13
TGCAGTGCCCCCTGGGGTCAGGGCTATGGCTACACCTTC
CSAPWGQGYGYTF
>-|few|TRBV7-9|TRBJ1-2|16
TGTGCCAGCAGCTTAGCGCTACAAGGAGGATACTATGGCTACACCTTC
CASSLALQGGYYGYTF
>-|-|TRBV7-8|TRBJ1-1|13
TGTGCCAGCAGCTCGACAGATCACACTGAAGCTTTCTTT
CASSSTDHTEAFF